This entry features one TCR beta chain sequence. Its matching antigen is unknown. The sample comes from a study of blood T cells in healthy people across ages. Study as a whole: Template switching picked up about one barcoded beta molecule for each two T cells.

The use of a sample-barcoded 5' primer and a J-beta primer mix characterized a second PCR of about 6 to 12 cycles. TCRdb reprocessed the 5' RACE reads with MiXCR, giving one entry per CDR3 protein. The sample has approximately 1,100,000 distinct CDR3 sequences; under 45% are singletons. Study-level findings and limits: Researchers judged that diversity estimates from one million T cells fell short of true values.

The TCR comes from a woman aged 60-75 years in good health. The sequenced sample was blood.

CDR3 nucleotide sequence: TGTGCCATCAGTGCCATTAGCGGAGGGGGGAATGAGCAGTTCTTC. Its translation: CAISAISGGGNEQFF. The rearrangement joins TRBV10-3 to TRBJ2-1; D possibly matches TRBD1 or TRBD2 (6 bases each). CDR1 and CDR2 from the germline V gene are ENHRY and SYGVKD. V was shortened by 4 bases and J by 7 bases, with 17 bases between the two germline ends. This CDR3 comprises 15 residues.